This passage covers 31 T cell receptor beta chains from one sample sequenced in a study of T cell changes during pregnancy in multiple sclerosis. The repertoire was sequenced with immunoSEQ multiplex PCR; TCRdb's copy has only in-frame clones and lacks some. Here the sample spans about 67,000 clones, just over 90% being singletons. Material: peripheral blood, obtained in the second trimester of pregnancy. These receptor sequences come from a female donor with multiple sclerosis, enrolled in a pregnancy study.

This clone was seen only a few times. The V gene is TRBV4-1, the J gene TRBJ2-4; 7 nucleotides align to TRBD2. V lost 3 bases and J lost 0; bases outside the gene matches: 8. Germline values: CDR1 MGHRA, CDR2 YSYEKL. There are 17 residues in the CDR3. CDR3 DNA: TGCGCCAGCAGCCATCCGAGAGCGGGGATAGCCAAAAACATTCAGTACTTC. It is translated as CASSHPRAGIAKNIQYF.

This chain uses TRBV5-1 with TRBJ2-4, with 7 bases lining up with TRBD1. The V and J ends lost 4 bases and 6 bases, in that order; junction bases with no gene match: 10. This CDR3 contains 15 residues. Germline V gene data show CDR1 as SGHRS and CDR2 as YFSETQ. The CDR3 nucleotides read TGCGCCAGCAGCCAACTACCTGACAGGGCAAACATTCAGTACTTC. This sequence encodes CASSQLPDRANIQYF.

V usage is TRBV21-1 and J usage is TRBJ2-4; the table's TRBD2 call for D was not verified on the DNA. TRBV21-1 counts as a pseudogene. The CDR3 runs to 18 residues. In nucleotides, the CDR3 is TGTGCCAGCGCGGTTTGGCGTGGGGGGATATTAGCCAAAAACATTCAGTACTTC. Its protein is CASAVWRGGILAKNIQYF.

The CDR3 sequence is CASSYSLGTLYEQYF. Here the CDR3 DNA reads TGTGCCAGCAGCTATTCGCTCGGGACTCTCTACGAGCAGTACTTC. The rearrangement joins TRBV7-9 to TRBJ2-7, with a tentative D call TRBD2 (6 bases). Per germline, CDR1 SEHNR and CDR2 FQNEAQ (reference sequence). The V and J ends lost 4 bases and 3 bases respectively, with 16 bases between them. There are 15 residues in the CDR3.

The CDR3 loop reads CASSLRILNTEAFF. CDR3 nucleotide sequence: TGTGCCAGCAGCTTGAGAATCTTGAACACTGAAGCTTTCTTT. This chain joins TRBV7-8 and TRBJ1-1; D unclear. The CDR3 is made up of 14 amino acids. The germline V gene has CDR1 SGHVS and CDR2 FQNEAQ. Between the trimmed V and J ends, which lost 3 bases and 0 bases, there was a span of 8 bases.

V gene TRBV6-1 combines with J gene TRBJ1-3, with 9 positions matching TRBD1. J gave up 5 bases and V 6 bases, and 5 bases lay outside the gene matches. Germline V gene sequence: CDR1 MNHNS, CDR2 SASEGT. The CDR3 covers 14 residues. In DNA, the CDR3 is TGTGCCAGCAGAAGGGACAGGGCGAGAAACACCATATATTTT. Its translation is CASRRDRARNTIYF.

The J gene is TRBJ2-2, the V gene TRBV19; 8 positions match TRBD2. Germline V gives CDR1 LNHDA, CDR2 SQIVND (reference sequence). V lost 2 bases and J lost 7; bases outside the gene matches: 9. This CDR3 comprises 16 residues. CDR3 region: CASSIWSGGPVGELFF. The DNA of the CDR3 is TGTGCCAGTAGTATATGGTCGGGAGGGCCAGTCGGGGAGCTGTTTTTT.

Only one count was recorded for this clone. This chain joins TRBV2 and TRBJ2-5, with 9 bases fitting TRBD2. Germline values: CDR1 SNHLY, CDR2 FYNNEI. The CDR3 runs 13 residues. The trim removed 9 bases at V and 3 bases at J, leaving 5 bases unmatched. The DNA for the CDR3 is TGTGCCAGTCAGACTAGCGGCAAAGAGACCCAGTACTTC. Its protein product is CASQTSGKETQYF.

V is TRBV7-2 and J is TRBJ2-7; possibly TRBD1 for D (6 bases). CDR3 length equals 16 residues. Trimming shortened V by 1 base and J by 0 bases, and 13 bases separated the two germline ends. CDR1 and CDR2 (germline): SGHTA, FQGNSA. CDR3 nucleotide sequence: TGTGCCAGCAGCTTAGTGCAGGGGACACTCTCCTACGAGCAGTACTTC. This gives the protein CASSLVQGTLSYEQYF.

The V gene is TRBV5-4, the J gene TRBJ1-1; D is possibly TRBD1 (5 bases). This CDR3 spans 13 amino acids. Germline lookup yields CDR1 SGHNT and CDR2 YYREEE (reference sequence). V was cut by 1 base and J by 3 bases, with 7 bases left in between. The CDR3: CASSLRGDTEAFF. Written as DNA, the CDR3 is TGTGCCAGCAGCTTGCGGGGGGACACTGAAGCTTTCTTT.

The chain joins TRBV5-4 to TRBJ2-5; the match to TRBD2 covers 10 bases. Germline V gene lookup returns CDR1 SGHNT and CDR2 YYREEE (reference sequence). J lost 5 bases, V lost 5 bases, and 3 bases had no gene match. The CDR3 is 13 residues long. The CDR3 sequence is CASSPTSGETQYF. The CDR3 DNA follows: TGTGCCAGCAGTCCGACTAGCGGGGAGACCCAGTACTTC. The whole variable domain, remainder taken from reference TRBV5-4 and TRBJ2-5, is ETGVTQSPTHLIKTRGQQVTLRCSSQSGHNTVSWYQQALGQGPQFIFQYYREEENGRGNFPPRFSGLQFPNYSSELNVNALELDDSALYLCASSPTSGETQYFGPGTRLLVL.

CDR3: CASSLDSGRGTDTQYF. As DNA, the CDR3 is TGTGCCAGCAGCTTGGATAGCGGGAGGGGGACAGATACGCAGTATTTT. This sequence joins TRBV5-4 and TRBJ2-3; 11 nucleotides line up with TRBD2. The germline CDR1 and CDR2 sequences are SGHNT and YYREEE (reference sequence). V lost 0 bases, J lost 3 bases, and 3 bases stayed unmatched. This CDR3 comprises 16 residues.

V usage is TRBV19 and J usage is TRBJ1-5; 7 nucleotides align to TRBD1. The CDR3 covers 15 residues. Trimming cost V 3 bases and J 4 bases; bases outside gene matches: 6. The germline gives CDR1 LNHDA, CDR2 SQIVND (reference sequence). The CDR3 is CASSIGGGGNQPQHF. The DNA for the CDR3 is TGTGCCAGTAGTATTGGAGGGGGCGGAAATCAGCCCCAGCATTTT.

This clone occurred once. V is TRBV12-5 and J is TRBJ2-7, with 8 bases aligning to TRBD2. The CDR3 is 14 residues long. Germline V lookup: CDR1 LGHNT, CDR2 FRNRAP. V was clipped by 2 bases and J by 2 bases; unmatched bases: 2. CDR3 nucleotides: TGTGCTAGTGGTTTGCACGGGGGGGCCTACGAGCAGTACTTC. Translating gives CASGLHGGAYEQYF. Full variable domain (remainder filled in from reference TRBV12-5 and TRBJ2-7): DARVTQTPRHKVTEMGQEVTMRCQPILGHNTVFWYRQTMMQGLELLAYFRNRAPLDDSGMPKDRFSAEMPDATLATLKIQPSEPRDSAVYFCASGLHGGAYEQYFGPGTRLTVT.

The J gene is TRBJ1-2, the V gene TRBV4-2, with 7 nucleotides matching TRBD1. The V and J ends lost 0 bases and 7 bases, in that order; junction bases with no gene match: 8. Germline CDR1 is LGHNA and CDR2 is YNFKEQ. CDR3 length: 15 amino acids. Written as DNA, the CDR3 is TGTGCCAGCAGCCAAGATCTAACAGGGGAACGTGGCTACACCTTC. Translation gives CASSQDLTGERGYTF.

The chain carries TRBV10-3 and TRBJ1-2; the match to TRBD1 covers 7 bases. In germline, CDR1 is ENHRY, CDR2 SYGVKD. The CDR3 is made up of 12 amino acids. V trimming: 11 bases; J trimming: 7 bases; junction bases outside the gene matches: 10. The CDR3 here is CAVSGGFFGYTF. The CDR3 DNA is TGTGCCGTATCAGGGGGGTTTTTTGGCTACACCTTC.

The chain combines TRBV27 with TRBJ1-2, with TRBD1 as a possible D gene (6 bases). Germline V gives CDR1 MNHEY, CDR2 SMNVEV (reference sequence). The CDR3 has 14 residues. Trimming left V 6 bases short and J 4 bases short, with 15 bases between. The CDR3 nucleotides are TGTGCCAGCAGAAGGGGGGGGCGCTCCTATGGCTACACCTTC. Amino acid sequence: CASRRGGRSYGYTF.

The V call is TRBV5-1, the J call TRBJ1-2; the D gene is possibly TRBD1 (5 bases). The CDR3 runs to 13 residues. Germline V CDR1 and CDR2: SGHRS, YFSETQ. V lost 3 bases and J 3 bases, leaving 9 bases between the germline ends. CDR3 DNA: TGCGCCAGCAGCTCCAGGGTTCACTATGGCTACACCTTC. It encodes CASSSRVHYGYTF.

The J gene is TRBJ1-5, the V gene TRBV23-1; 10 positions match TRBD1. TRBV23-1 is designated an ORF whose function remains uncertain. CDR3 length: 14 amino acids. The J segment lost 4 bases and the V segment lost 8 bases, leaving 5 bases of the junction unmatched. CDR3 in amino acids: CASLGTGDNQPQHF. The CDR3 coding sequence is TGCGCCAGCTTGGGGACAGGGGATAATCAGCCCCAGCATTTT.

The genes are TRBV5-1 and TRBJ2-2; perhaps TRBD2 as D (7 bases). V lost 1 base to trimming and J lost 4 bases, with 8 bases between them. From germline, CDR1 is SGHRS and CDR2 YFSETQ. This CDR3 is 14 amino acids long. CDR3 sequence reads: CASSLRGATGELFF. CDR3 nucleotide sequence: TGCGCCAGCAGCTTGCGGGGGGCCACCGGGGAGCTGTTTTTT.

The CDR3 region has the DNA TGTGCCAGCAGCAGGGGGTCTCTGTACCCTGAAGCTTTCTTT. Amino acid sequence: CASSRGSLYPEAFF. This chain uses TRBV5-6 with TRBJ1-1, with D perhaps matching TRBD1 (6 bases). V was pared by 4 bases and J by 6 bases, with 16 bases between. The CDR3 is 14 residues long. The germline V gene has CDR1 SGHDT and CDR2 YYEEEE. Full variable domain (outside the CDR3, taken from reference TRBV5-6 and TRBJ1-1): DAGVTQSPTHLIKTRGQQVTLRCSPKSGHDTVSWYQQALGQGPQFIFQYYEEEERQRGNFPDRFSGHQFPNYSSELNVNALLLGDSALYLCASSRGSLYPEAFFGQGTRLTVV.

This chain links TRBV19 with TRBJ2-7; perhaps TRBD1 as D (5 bases). This CDR3 is built from 11 residues. The germline gives CDR1 LNHDA, CDR2 SQIVND (reference sequence). Trimming took 11 bases from V and 5 from J, leaving 13 bases between them. The CDR3 loop reads CACTSGNEQYF. CDR3 nucleotides: TGTGCCTGCACTTCAGGGAACGAGCAGTACTTC. The whole variable domain, filled in from reference TRBV19 and TRBJ2-7, reads DGGITQSPKYLFRKEGQNVTLSCEQNLNHDAMYWYRQDPGQGLRLIYYSQIVNDFQKGDIAEGYSVSREKKESFPLTVTSAQKNPTAFYLCACTSGNEQYFGPGTRLTVT.

The rearrangement links TRBV2 to TRBJ2-7; no definite D call. This CDR3 contains 11 residues. CDR1 SNHLY and CDR2 FYNNEI come from the germline V gene. The V end was cut by 1 base, the J end by 6 bases, with 4 bases between. The CDR3 DNA sequence: TGTGCCAGCAGTGAAGATCTCGAGCAGTACTTC. It codes for CASSEDLEQYF. The variable domain in full, with the rest retrieved from reference TRBV2 and TRBJ2-7, is EPEVTQTPSHQVTQMGQEVILRCVPISNHLYFYWYRQILGQKVEFLVSFYNNEISEKSEIFDDQFSVERPDGSNFTLKIRSTKLEDSAMYFCASSEDLEQYFGPGTRLTVT.

The J gene is TRBJ1-1, the V gene TRBV18; perhaps TRBD1 as D (5 bases). Germline CDR1 is KGHSH and CDR2 is LQKENI. This CDR3 has 16 residues. Trimming removed 3 bases from V and 0 bases from J, with 14 bases in between. CDR3 nucleotides: TGTGCCAGCTCACCCCTCCCAGGGCGGCTGAACACTGAAGCTTTCTTT. Amino acids: CASSPLPGRLNTEAFF.

The gene calls are TRBV18 and TRBJ1-1; D possibly corresponds to TRBD1 (5 bases). Germline V gene lookup returns CDR1 KGHSH and CDR2 LQKENI. This CDR3 is built from 14 residues. Deletions cut 0 bases from V and 8 bases from J, with 13 bases between. In DNA, the CDR3 is TGTGCCAGCTCACCACCCGGCCAGGGTCACGAAGCTTTCTTT. Its translation is CASSPPGQGHEAFF.

This chain uses TRBV29-1 with TRBJ2-3; D possibly corresponds to TRBD2 (7 bases). The CDR3 runs 14 residues. The germline V and J ends were trimmed by 7 bases and 0 bases, with 14 bases remaining between them. Germline loops: CDR1 SQVTM, CDR2 ANQGSEA. The CDR3 spells CSGGRGPSTDTQYF. CDR3 DNA sequence: TGCAGCGGGGGGCGGGGGCCGAGCACAGATACGCAGTATTTT.

The chain couples TRBV15 to TRBJ1-1; TRBD1 is a possible D gene (6 bases). Trimming took 2 bases from V and 2 from J, leaving 15 bases between them. This CDR3 contains 16 residues. Germline CDR1 and CDR2: LNHNV and YYDKDF (reference sequence). The CDR3 coding sequence is TGTGCCACCAGCAGAAATAAGGGCAGGGGAAACACTGAAGCTTTCTTT. Protein product: CATSRNKGRGNTEAFF.

The V call is TRBV4-2, the J call TRBJ2-4; D gene unclear. Trimming pared 0 bases from V and 0 bases from J, leaving 9 bases between. The length of the CDR3 is 16 residues. Germline loops: CDR1 LGHNA, CDR2 YNFKEQ. CDR3 sequence (DNA): TGTGCCAGCAGCCAAGATTATCCTATAGCCAAAAACATTCAGTACTTC. As protein: CASSQDYPIAKNIQYF.

The chain employs TRBV2 and TRBJ2-7; TRBD2 might be the D (5 bases). V was shortened by 5 bases and J by 7 bases, with 12 bases between the two germline ends. The CDR3 is 12 amino acids. Germline-derived CDR1 and CDR2 are SNHLY and FYNNEI. CDR3 region: CASSPEGKEQYF. CDR3 DNA sequence: TGTGCCAGCAGTCCCGAGGGTAAGGAGCAGTACTTC.

V and J are TRBV7-9 and TRBJ1-2; 8 nucleotides match TRBD1. The CDR3 is 14 residues long. V dropped 0 bases and J dropped 7; count of bases not matched to a gene: 4. Germline CDR1 SEHNR, CDR2 FQNEAQ (reference sequence). The CDR3 is CASSLAGQGGGYTF. The CDR3 region has the DNA TGTGCCAGCAGCTTAGCCGGACAGGGAGGTGGCTACACCTTC. The full variable domain, in which reference TRBV7-9 and TRBJ1-2 provide the parts outside the CDR3, is DTGVSQNPRHKITKRGQNVTFRCDPISEHNRLYWYRQTLGQGPEFLTYFQNEAQLEKSRLLSDRFSAERPKGSFSTLEIQRTEQGDSAMYLCASSLAGQGGGYTFGSGTRLTVV.

This chain links TRBV27 with TRBJ1-2; TRBD1 aligns across 7 bases. The ends lost 5 bases at V and 5 bases at J; junction bases unmatched: 17. Germline loops: CDR1 MNHEY, CDR2 SMNVEV (reference sequence). The CDR3 spans 17 residues. CDR3 coding DNA: TGTGCCAGCAGTGCCGACGGACGGACAGGAGGCCGTTATGGCTACACCTTC. As protein: CASSADGRTGGRYGYTF.